This T cell receptor (beta chain) originates from a study of T cells after yellow fever vaccination. Making TCR cDNA involved 5'RACE template switching, which added UMIs and a universal primer site. Using its own MiXCR run on the 5' RACE reads, TCRdb lists one record per CDR3 protein. This table has just under 600,000 distinct CDR3 sequences, roughly 13% appearing once. This CDR3 has 16 amino acids. Germline-derived CDR1 and CDR2 are LGHDT and YNNKEL (reference sequence). V shed 2 bases and J 7 bases; nucleotides not matched to a gene: 5. Points from the study as a whole: Researchers report a weaker secondary response that nonetheless peaked faster, day 5 versus 15. Among primary-vaccination clones, most reappeared after the booster, at around 97% for CD4 and 85% to 90% for CD8.

To note about this clonotype: Its antigen is still unknown.

The material was PBMCs, obtained on the day of the yellow fever booster vaccination. V usage is TRBV3-1 and J usage is TRBJ2-1, with 13 bases fitting TRBD2. This TCR was recovered from a man aged 30 to 45 who received the YFV17D yellow fever vaccine. Here the CDR3 DNA reads TGTGCCAGCAGCCAAACGGCGGGACTAGCGGGAAATGAGCAGTTCTTC. Translation gives CASSQTAGLAGNEQFF.